This TCR beta chain was profiled in a study of identical twins. Overall study results and limits: For out-of-frame beta sequences, excess twin sharing was weaker. Model-predicted out-of-frame TCR alpha sharing fell below observed values in monozygotic twins. Fewer insertions marked abundant cord blood beta clonotypes; young adult naive trended weakly, memory not at all.

Template switching created a universal primer site, and the cDNA included unique molecular identifiers. From the 5' RACE reads, TCRdb called clonotypes with MiXCR, one entry per CDR3 protein. Of about 890,000 distinct CDR3 sequences listed, 9% to 15% are singletons. This clonotype was seen only a few times. What it binds is unknown. CDR3 length: 15 residues. V trimming: 0 bases; J trimming: 8 bases; junction bases outside the gene matches: 5. Germline CDR1 and CDR2: SEHNR and FQNEAQ (reference sequence). The sample was also linked to a second study, of yellow fever vaccine responses in identical twins.

The TCR originated in a woman aged 18-29 years in good health. V usage is TRBV7-9 and J usage is TRBJ2-1; 9 nucleotides match TRBD2. Sequenced input: PBMCs. The CDR3: CASSLALVAGDEQFF. The CDR3 DNA is TGTGCCAGCAGCTTAGCTCTGGTAGCGGGAGATGAGCAGTTCTTC.